The 21 T cell receptor beta chains given below trace back to one sample, sequenced in a study of blood T cell repertoires in COVID-19. The data were produced by immunoSEQ multiplex PCR, yet TCRdb's version contains in-frame clones alone and is incomplete. The data show around 100,000 clones, almost 90% seen once. Input material: peripheral blood. All receptors come from a human donor in a cohort sampled during active COVID-19.

The chain uses TRBV2 and TRBJ1-1; weak D call: TRBD1 (5 bases). The CDR3 is 12 residues long. Germline CDR1 reads SNHLY; CDR2 reads FYNNEI. Between the trimmed V and J ends, which lost 11 bases and 1 base, there was a span of 11 bases. CDR3: CAGGTQNTEAFF. The DNA of the CDR3 is TGTGCCGGCGGGACCCAGAACACTGAAGCTTTCTTT.

V gene TRBV18 combines with J gene TRBJ2-3; possibly TRBD2 for D (5 bases). The V end lost 5 bases, the J end lost 5 bases, and 8 bases lay between the germline ends. CDR3 size: 12 residues. The germline gives CDR1 KGHSH, CDR2 LQKENI. CDR3: CASSSTKDTQYF. As DNA, the CDR3 is TGTGCCAGCTCATCGACTAAAGATACGCAGTATTTT.

This chain joins TRBV19 and TRBJ2-7; TRBD2 matches 7 bases. The CDR3 is made up of 15 amino acids. Trimming removed 7 bases from V and 6 bases from J; junction bases left unmatched: 15. Germline V gene sequence: CDR1 LNHDA, CDR2 SQIVND (reference sequence). In DNA, the CDR3 is TGTGCCAGTACCCGCGGGGGTGTAATATCTAGCGAGCAGTACTTC. Translation: CASTRGGVISSEQYF.

CDR3 nucleotides: TGTGCCAGCAGTTTTGGGTCAGGGAGGGGGCAGCCCCAGCATTTT. As protein: CASSFGSGRGQPQHF. This chain uses TRBV27 with TRBJ1-5; D is perhaps TRBD1 (6 bases). Germline V gene lookup returns CDR1 MNHEY and CDR2 SMNVEV (reference sequence). The V gene lost 3 bases and the J gene lost 7 bases, with 16 bases spanning the gap. The CDR3 is 15 amino acids.

CDR3 sequence: CASSQTSGSMYEQYF. In DNA form, the CDR3 reads TGTGCCAGCAGCCAAACTAGCGGGAGTATGTACGAGCAGTACTTC. This rearrangement joins TRBV13 to TRBJ2-7; TRBD2 matches at 11 bases. The CDR3 runs to 15 residues. CDR1 PRHDT and CDR2 FYEKMQ come from the germline V gene (reference sequence). Trimming at V came to 5 bases and at J to 4 bases, leaving 7 bases not matched to a gene.

The gene calls are TRBV19 and TRBJ2-2; the D call may be TRBD1 or TRBD2 (9 bases each). The germline V and J ends were trimmed by 3 bases and 3 bases, with 23 bases remaining between them. The CDR3 has 19 residues. The germline CDR1 and CDR2 sequences are LNHDA and SQIVND (reference sequence). The CDR3, as DNA: TGTGCCAGTAGTATCCGGGACAGGGCCCTAGCGGGGTACACCGGGGAGCTGTTTTTT. Its protein is CASSIRDRALAGYTGELFF.

This clone was counted a few times. The chain couples TRBV6-1 to TRBJ1-3; D call uncertain. Per germline, CDR1 MNHNS and CDR2 SASEGT. V was trimmed by 0 bases and J by 0 bases, leaving 15 bases between them. This CDR3 spans 18 amino acids. CDR3 in DNA: TGTGCCAGCAGTGAAGCAGTATTGTACAGTAGCTCTGGAAACACCATATATTTT. Translation: CASSEAVLYSSSGNTIYF.

The gene calls are TRBV6-6 and TRBJ2-1, with D unresolved. The ends were cut back, 6 bases at V and 9 bases at J, with 9 bases in the middle. There are 11 residues in the CDR3. Germline V gene lookup returns CDR1 MNHNY and CDR2 SVGAGI (reference sequence). CDR3 sequence reads: CASSWRSEQFF. The CDR3, as DNA: TGTGCCAGCAGCTGGCGGAGTGAGCAGTTCTTC.

The chain combines TRBV7-2 with TRBJ1-1, with D perhaps TRBD1 (5 bases). The germline V gene encodes CDR1 SGHTA and CDR2 FQGNSA. V gave up 8 bases and J gave up 1 base, with 11 bases separating them. The CDR3 consists of 13 residues. CDR3 in amino acids: CASSVQGNTEAFF. CDR3 DNA: TGTGCCAGCTCCGTTCAGGGGAACACTGAAGCTTTCTTT.

V and J are TRBV7-8 and TRBJ2-1; TRBD2 matches at 13 bases. The V and J ends lost 6 bases and 4 bases, in that order; junction bases with no gene match: 6. Germline V gene data show CDR1 as SGHVS and CDR2 as FQNEAQ. The CDR3 sequence is 16 residues long. The CDR3 bases are TGTGCCAGCAGACTCCGGACTAGCGGGGGTTACAATGAGCAGTTCTTC. Its translation is CASRLRTSGGYNEQFF.

This rearrangement joins TRBV29-1 to TRBJ2-7, with TRBD2 matching 9 bases. The CDR3 length is 11 residues. Germline V gene sequence: CDR1 SQVTM, CDR2 ANQGSEA. The junction had 1 base not matched to a gene; V was cut back by 4 bases and J by 6 bases. CDR3 DNA sequence: TGCAGCGTTGGAGCGGGAGGCGAGCAGTACTTC. It is translated as CSVGAGGEQYF.

This chain's CDR3 is CAWRSDRGPYEQYF. CDR3 in DNA: TGTGCCTGGAGGTCAGACAGGGGGCCCTACGAGCAGTACTTC. The chain has TRBV30 and TRBJ2-7; 10 bases match TRBD1. The junction had 4 bases not matched to a gene; V was cut back by 3 bases and J by 2 bases. The V gene's germline CDR1 is GTSNPN and CDR2 SVGIG (reference sequence). The CDR3 is 14 residues long.

This rearrangement joins TRBV25-1 to TRBJ2-5; 11 positions agree with TRBD2. The CDR3 is made up of 15 amino acids. CDR1 MGHDK and CDR2 SYGVNS come from the germline V gene. Trimming removed 11 bases from V and 2 bases from J; junction bases left unmatched: 10. CDR3 sequence (DNA): TGTGCCGGGAAACTAGCGGGAGATGGGCAAGAGACCCAGTACTTC. Encoded protein: CAGKLAGDGQETQYF.

The chain recombines TRBV20-1 with TRBJ2-3; TRBD2 matches 13 bases. This CDR3 is 15 amino acids long. Germline trimming cut 3 bases from V and 7 bases from J; bases unmatched to any gene: 7. The germline CDR1 and CDR2 sequences are DFQATT and SNEGSKA (reference sequence). CDR3 in amino acids: CSASPLAGGPYTQYF. CDR3 in DNA: TGCAGTGCTAGTCCACTAGCGGGAGGGCCTTATACGCAGTATTTT.

The genes are TRBV11-2 and TRBJ2-7; 8 nucleotides line up with TRBD1. The germline CDR1 and CDR2 sequences are SGHAT and FQNNGV. The CDR3 is 14 residues long. V gave up 5 bases and J gave up 4 bases; unmatched junction bases: 7. CDR3 residues: CASSPDRGPYEQYF. CDR3 in DNA: TGTGCCAGCAGCCCTGACAGGGGCCCGTACGAGCAGTACTTC.

The CDR3 DNA reads as TGTGCCAGCAGTTTACCCGGGAATAGCAATCAGCCCCAGCATTTT. It yields the protein CASSLPGNSNQPQHF. This rearrangement joins TRBV6-2 or TRBV6-3 to TRBJ1-5; unclear D gene. The CDR3 has 15 amino acids. CDR1 and CDR2 (germline): MNHEY, SVGEGT. Trimming took off 4 bases at V and 0 bases at J, with 10 bases between the two ends.

This chain links TRBV3-1 (or the pseudogene TRBV3-2) with TRBJ2-7, with 11 bases aligning to TRBD1. Trimming took 4 bases from V and 6 from J; bases not matched to a gene: 8. Germline CDR1 and CDR2: LGHDT and YNNKEL (reference sequence). The CDR3 spans 15 residues. Written as DNA, the CDR3 is TGTGCCAGCAGCCCTAGCGGGACAGGGGGGTCCGAGCAGTACTTC. Amino acids: CASSPSGTGGSEQYF.

The rearrangement links TRBV4-3 to TRBJ2-1; the match to TRBD2 covers 11 bases. This CDR3 spans 17 amino acids. J was trimmed by 2 bases and V by 2 bases; bases with no gene match: 5. CDR1 LGHNA and CDR2 YSLEER come from the germline V gene. CDR3 loop: CASSQSLAGGPYNEQFF. The CDR3 DNA sequence: TGCGCCAGCAGCCAAAGCCTAGCGGGAGGCCCCTACAATGAGCAGTTCTTC.

The rearrangement links TRBV29-1 to TRBJ1-2, with unresolved D. Trimming took 2 bases from V and 10 from J, leaving 8 bases between them. The CDR3 runs 10 residues. From germline, CDR1 is SQVTM and CDR2 ANQGSEA. The CDR3 bases are TGCAGCGTTGAAACCGGTTTCTACACCTTC. This translates into CSVETGFYTF.

The CDR3 reads CASSLSWGDYEQYF. The CDR3 DNA reads TGTGCCAGCAGTTTATCGTGGGGAGACTACGAGCAGTACTTC. V is TRBV27 and J is TRBJ2-7, with D possibly matching TRBD2 (5 bases). This CDR3 is built from 14 residues. Between the trimmed V and J ends, which lost 0 bases and 3 bases, there was a span of 9 bases. Per germline, CDR1 MNHEY and CDR2 SMNVEV (reference sequence).

The chain joins TRBV9 to TRBJ2-7, with 7 bases matching TRBD1. Germline V CDR1 and CDR2: SGDLS, YYNGEE. V dropped 0 bases and J dropped 2; count of bases not matched to a gene: 8. There are 16 residues in the CDR3. The CDR3 reads CASSVGATGTAYEQYF. In nucleotides, the CDR3 is TGTGCCAGCAGCGTAGGAGCGACAGGGACCGCCTACGAGCAGTACTTC.